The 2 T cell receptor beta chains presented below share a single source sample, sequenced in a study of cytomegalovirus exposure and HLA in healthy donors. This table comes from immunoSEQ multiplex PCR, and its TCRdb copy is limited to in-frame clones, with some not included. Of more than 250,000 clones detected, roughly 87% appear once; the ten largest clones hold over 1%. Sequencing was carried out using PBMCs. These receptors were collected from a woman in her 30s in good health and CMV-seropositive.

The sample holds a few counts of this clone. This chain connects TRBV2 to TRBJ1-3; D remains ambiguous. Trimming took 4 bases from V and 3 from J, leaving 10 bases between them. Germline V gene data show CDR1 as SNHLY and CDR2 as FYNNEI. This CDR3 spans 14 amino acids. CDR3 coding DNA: TGTGCCAGCAGTGTGCAGTCCCTTGGAAACACCATATATTTT. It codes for CASSVQSLGNTIYF.

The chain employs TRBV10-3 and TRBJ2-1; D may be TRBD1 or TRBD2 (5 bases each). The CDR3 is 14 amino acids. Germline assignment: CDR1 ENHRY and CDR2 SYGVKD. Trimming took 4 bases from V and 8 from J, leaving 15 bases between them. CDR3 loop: CAISGGRAQDEQFF. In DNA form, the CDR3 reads TGTGCCATCAGTGGGGGACGGGCTCAGGATGAGCAGTTCTTC.